This T cell receptor (beta chain) was observed in a study of cytomegalovirus exposure and HLA in healthy donors. Primers: 60 Vbeta forward and 13 Jbeta reverse. Some clones are missing from TCRdb's copy, which holds only in-frame ones; the method was immunoSEQ multiplex PCR. This sample has about 160,000 clones; roughly two thirds occur once, and the top ten carry 2.8%. Study outcomes and limitations: Available immune exposure information covered CMV serostatus only. Rare TCR sequences dominated, though some public TCRs recurred in many donors.

This clone showed up just once. Its specificity is unknown. V lost 1 base to trimming and J lost 6 bases, with 13 bases between them. Germline assignment: CDR1 SEHNR and CDR2 FQNEAQ (reference sequence). CDR3 size: 14 residues. Material: PBMCs. The clonotype originates from a woman in her twenties or thirties in good health and CMV-seronegative. The rearrangement joins TRBV7-9 to TRBJ2-7; D may be TRBD1 (6 bases). CDR3 region: CASSLVATGSEQYF. The CDR3 DNA is TGTGCCAGCAGCTTAGTGGCAACAGGGTCCGAGCAGTACTTC.